This T cell receptor beta chain was recovered during a study of technical replicates of blood from several donors (dated by TCRdb to the late 2010s). V is pruned by 5 bases and J by 2 bases, leaving 6 bases of the junction without a gene match. CDR3 length: 15 amino acids, cysteine to phenylalanine. Only CDR3 DNA is held: 45 bases, read in frame from base 1. CDR1 SGHTA and CDR2 FQGNSA are derived from the germline V gene. Receptor amplification or capture employed the immunoSEQ multiplex PCR assay. What TCRdb holds here is the immuneACCESS table cut down to in-frame rearrangements. Part of the clones is not present; checked against another copy, under half of the missing clones reflect an unresolved V gene, and the others are unexplained. In all, the sample holds under 85,000 clones, and more than 90% of those were seen once. In total, the top ten clones hold 0.4% to 0.5% of the sample. As regards this clone: No antigen is known for it. Per-base quality was not reported, and no clone a single base away is much larger than it.

The chain links TRBV7-2 with TRBJ2-1; 7 of the junction bases match TRBD1. Sequenced: T cells isolated from PBMCs. The source is a human donor in good health. CDR3 region: CASSPRTGAYNEQFF. The nucleotide sequence reads as follows: TGTGCCAGCAGCCCTAGGACAGGAGCCTACAATGAGCAGTTCTTC.